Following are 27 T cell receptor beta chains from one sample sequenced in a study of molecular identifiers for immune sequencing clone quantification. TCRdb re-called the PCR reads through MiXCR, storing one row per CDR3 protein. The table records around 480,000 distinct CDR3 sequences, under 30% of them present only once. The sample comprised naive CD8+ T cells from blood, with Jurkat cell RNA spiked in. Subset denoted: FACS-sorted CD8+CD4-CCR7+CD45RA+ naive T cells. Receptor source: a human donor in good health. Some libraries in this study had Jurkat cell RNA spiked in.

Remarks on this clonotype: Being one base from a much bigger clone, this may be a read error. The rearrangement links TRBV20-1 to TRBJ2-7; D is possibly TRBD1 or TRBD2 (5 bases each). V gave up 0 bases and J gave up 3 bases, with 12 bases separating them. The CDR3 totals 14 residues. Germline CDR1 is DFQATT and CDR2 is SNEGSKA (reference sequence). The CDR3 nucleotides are TGCAGTGCTAGAGATCGGTCAGGGAGCTACGAGCAGTACTTC. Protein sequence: CSARDRSGSYEQYF.

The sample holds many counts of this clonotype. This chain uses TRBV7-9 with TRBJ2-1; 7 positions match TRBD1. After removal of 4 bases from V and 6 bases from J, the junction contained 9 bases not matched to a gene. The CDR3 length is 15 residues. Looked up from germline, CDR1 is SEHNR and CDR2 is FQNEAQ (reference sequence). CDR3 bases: TGTGCCAGCAGCTCCACAGACAGGGCAGGCAATGAGCAGTTCTTC. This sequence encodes CASSSTDRAGNEQFF.

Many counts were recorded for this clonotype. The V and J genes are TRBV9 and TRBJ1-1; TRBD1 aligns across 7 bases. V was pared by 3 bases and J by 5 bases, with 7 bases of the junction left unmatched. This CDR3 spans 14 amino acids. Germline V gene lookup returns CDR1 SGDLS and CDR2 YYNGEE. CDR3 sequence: CASSAGDSWTEAFF. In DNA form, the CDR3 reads TGTGCCAGCAGCGCGGGGGACAGTTGGACTGAAGCTTTCTTT.

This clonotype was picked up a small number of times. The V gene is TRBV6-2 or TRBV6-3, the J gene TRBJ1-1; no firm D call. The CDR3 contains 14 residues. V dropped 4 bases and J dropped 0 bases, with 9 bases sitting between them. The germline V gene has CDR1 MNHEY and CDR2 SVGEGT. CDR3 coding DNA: TGTGCCAGCAGTTTGGACGGCCTGAACACTGAAGCTTTCTTT. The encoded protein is CASSLDGLNTEAFF.

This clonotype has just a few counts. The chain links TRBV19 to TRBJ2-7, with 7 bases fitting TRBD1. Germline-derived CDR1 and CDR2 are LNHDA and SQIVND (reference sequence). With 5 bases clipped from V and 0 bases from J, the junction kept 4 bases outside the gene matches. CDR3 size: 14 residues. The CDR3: CASSVRDSSYEQYF. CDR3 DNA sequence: TGTGCCAGTAGTGTACGGGACAGCTCCTACGAGCAGTACTTC.

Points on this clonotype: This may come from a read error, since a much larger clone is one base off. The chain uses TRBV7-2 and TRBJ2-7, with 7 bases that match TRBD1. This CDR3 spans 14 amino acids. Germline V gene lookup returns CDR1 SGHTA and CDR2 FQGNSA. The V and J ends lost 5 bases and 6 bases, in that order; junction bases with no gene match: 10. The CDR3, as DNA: TGTGCCAGCAGCCGCGGACAGGCGGCGAGCGAGCAGTACTTC. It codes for CASSRGQAASEQYF.

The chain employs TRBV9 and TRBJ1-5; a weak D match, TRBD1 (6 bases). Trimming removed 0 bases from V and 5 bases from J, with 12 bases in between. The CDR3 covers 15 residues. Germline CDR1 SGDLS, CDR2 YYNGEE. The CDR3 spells CASSVDSRGDQPQHF. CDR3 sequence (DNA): TGTGCCAGCAGCGTAGACTCCAGGGGAGATCAGCCCCAGCATTTT. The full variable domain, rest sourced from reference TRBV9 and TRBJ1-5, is DSGVTQTPKHLITATGQRVTLRCSPRSGDLSVYWYQQSLDQGLQFLIQYYNGEERAKGNILERFSAQQFPDLHSELNLSSLELGDSALYFCASSVDSRGDQPQHFGDGTRLSIL.

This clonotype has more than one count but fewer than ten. CDR3 DNA: TGTGCCAGCAGTTTTGGTTACAGCAACAATCAGCCCCAGCATTTT. Amino acid sequence: CASSFGYSNNQPQHF. This chain links TRBV12-3 or TRBV12-4 with TRBJ1-5; D gene uncertain. The CDR3 is 15 amino acids. The V end lost 3 bases, the J end lost 3 bases, and 12 bases lay between the germline ends.

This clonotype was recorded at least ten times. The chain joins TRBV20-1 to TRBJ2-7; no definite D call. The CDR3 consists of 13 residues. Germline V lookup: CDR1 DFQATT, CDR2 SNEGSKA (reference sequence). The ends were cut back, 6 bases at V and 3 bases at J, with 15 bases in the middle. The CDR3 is CSARTVHHYEQYF. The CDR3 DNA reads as TGCAGTGCCCGAACGGTACACCACTACGAGCAGTACTTC.

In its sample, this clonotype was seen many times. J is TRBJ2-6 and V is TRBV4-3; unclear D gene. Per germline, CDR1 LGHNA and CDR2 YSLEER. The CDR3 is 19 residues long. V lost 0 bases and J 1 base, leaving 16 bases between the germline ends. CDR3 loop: CASSQDGPPLASGANVLTF. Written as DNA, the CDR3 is TGCGCCAGCAGCCAAGATGGTCCCCCCTTGGCGTCTGGGGCCAACGTCCTGACTTTC.

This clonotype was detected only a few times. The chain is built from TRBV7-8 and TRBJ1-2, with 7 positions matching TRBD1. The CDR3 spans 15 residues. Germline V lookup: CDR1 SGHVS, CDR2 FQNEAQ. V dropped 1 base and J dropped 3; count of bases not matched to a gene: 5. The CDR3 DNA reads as TGTGCCAGCAGCTTAGTGGACAGGCGAGACTATGGCTACACCTTC. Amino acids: CASSLVDRRDYGYTF. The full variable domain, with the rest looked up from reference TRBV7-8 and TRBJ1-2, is GAGVSQSPRYKVAKRGQDVALRCDPISGHVSLFWYQQALGQGPEFLTYFQNEAQLDKSGLPSDRFFAERPEGSVSTLKIQRTQQEDSAVYLCASSLVDRRDYGYTFGSGTRLTVV.

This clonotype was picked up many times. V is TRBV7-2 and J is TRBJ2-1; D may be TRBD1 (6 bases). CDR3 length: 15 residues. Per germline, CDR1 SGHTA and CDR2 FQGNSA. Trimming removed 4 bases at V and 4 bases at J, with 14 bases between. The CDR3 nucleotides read TGTGCCAGCAGCTACTTCCGGGACATATACAATGAGCAGTTCTTC. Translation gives CASSYFRDIYNEQFF.

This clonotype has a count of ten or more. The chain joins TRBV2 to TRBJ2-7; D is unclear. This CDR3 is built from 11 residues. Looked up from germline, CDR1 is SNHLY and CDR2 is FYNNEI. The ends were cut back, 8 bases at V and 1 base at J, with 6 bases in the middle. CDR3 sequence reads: CASDGSYEQYF. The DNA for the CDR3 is TGTGCCAGCGACGGGTCCTACGAGCAGTACTTC.

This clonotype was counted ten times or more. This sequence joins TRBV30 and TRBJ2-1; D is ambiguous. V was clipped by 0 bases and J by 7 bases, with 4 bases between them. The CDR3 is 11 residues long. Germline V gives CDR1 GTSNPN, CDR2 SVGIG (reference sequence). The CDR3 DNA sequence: TGTGCCTGGAGTGTAACTAATGAGCAGTTCTTC. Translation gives CAWSVTNEQFF.

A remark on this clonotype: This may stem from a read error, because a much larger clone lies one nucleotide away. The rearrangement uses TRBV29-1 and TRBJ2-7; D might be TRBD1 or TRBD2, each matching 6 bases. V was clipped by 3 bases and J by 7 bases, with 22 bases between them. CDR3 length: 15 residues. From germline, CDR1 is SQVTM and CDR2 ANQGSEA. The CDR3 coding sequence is TGCAGCGTTGAGCGGAGGGGGAATAGCGGAAGAGAGCAGTACTTC. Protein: CSVERRGNSGREQYF.

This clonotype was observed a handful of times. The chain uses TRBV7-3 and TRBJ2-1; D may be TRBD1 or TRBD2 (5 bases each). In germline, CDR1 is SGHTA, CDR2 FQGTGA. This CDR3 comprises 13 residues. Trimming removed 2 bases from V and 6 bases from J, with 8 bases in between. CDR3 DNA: TGTGCCAGCAGCTTATTTGGGGGCAATGAGCAGTTCTTC. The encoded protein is CASSLFGGNEQFF.

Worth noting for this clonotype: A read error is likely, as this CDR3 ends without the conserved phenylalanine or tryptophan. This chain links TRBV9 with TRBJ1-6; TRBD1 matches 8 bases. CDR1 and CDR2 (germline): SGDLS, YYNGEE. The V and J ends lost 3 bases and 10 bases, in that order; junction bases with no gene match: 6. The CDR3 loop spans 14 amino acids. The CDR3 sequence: CASSADRGYSPLHS. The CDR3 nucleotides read TGTGCCAGCAGCGCCGACAGGGGTTACTCACCCCTCCACTCT.

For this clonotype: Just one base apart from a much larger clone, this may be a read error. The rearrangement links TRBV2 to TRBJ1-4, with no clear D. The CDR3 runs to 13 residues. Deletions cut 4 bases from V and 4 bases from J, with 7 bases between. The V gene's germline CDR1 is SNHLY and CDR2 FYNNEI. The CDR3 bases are TGTGCCAGCAGTGGAGTTAATAATGAAAAACTGTTTTTT. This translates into CASSGVNNEKLFF.

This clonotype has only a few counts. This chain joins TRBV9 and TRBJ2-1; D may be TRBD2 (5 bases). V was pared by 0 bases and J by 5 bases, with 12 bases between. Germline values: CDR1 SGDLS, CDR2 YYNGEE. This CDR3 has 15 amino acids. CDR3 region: CASSVEGGLDNEQFF. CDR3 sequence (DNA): TGTGCCAGCAGCGTAGAAGGAGGTCTCGACAATGAGCAGTTCTTC.

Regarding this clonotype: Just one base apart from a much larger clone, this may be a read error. The CDR3 nucleotides are TGTGCCAGCAGCTTAGCTGAGAGACGGAGCTCTGGGGCCAACGCCCTGACTTTC. This gives the protein CASSLAERRSSGANALTF. The V call is TRBV7-2, the J call TRBJ2-6, with D possibly being TRBD1 (5 bases). CDR3 length: 18 residues. Per germline, CDR1 SGHTA and CDR2 FQGNSA.

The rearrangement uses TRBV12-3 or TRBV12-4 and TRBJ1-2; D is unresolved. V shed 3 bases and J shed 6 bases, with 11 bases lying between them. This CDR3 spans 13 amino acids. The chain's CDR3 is CASSFTQLNGYTF. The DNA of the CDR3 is TGTGCCAGCAGTTTTACTCAGCTCAATGGCTACACCTTC.

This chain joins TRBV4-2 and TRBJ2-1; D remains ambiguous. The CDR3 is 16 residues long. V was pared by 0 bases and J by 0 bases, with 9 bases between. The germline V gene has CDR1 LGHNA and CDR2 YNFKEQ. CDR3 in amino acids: CASSQDVVSSYNEQFF. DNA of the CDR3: TGTGCCAGCAGCCAAGATGTGGTGTCCTCCTACAATGAGCAGTTCTTC.

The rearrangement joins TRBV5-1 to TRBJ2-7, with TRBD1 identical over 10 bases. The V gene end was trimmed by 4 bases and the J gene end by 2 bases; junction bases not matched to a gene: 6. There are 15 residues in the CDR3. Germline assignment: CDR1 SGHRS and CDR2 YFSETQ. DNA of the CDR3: TGCGCCAGCAGCGATTGGACAGGGGGGACCTACGAGCAGTACTTC. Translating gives CASSDWTGGTYEQYF.

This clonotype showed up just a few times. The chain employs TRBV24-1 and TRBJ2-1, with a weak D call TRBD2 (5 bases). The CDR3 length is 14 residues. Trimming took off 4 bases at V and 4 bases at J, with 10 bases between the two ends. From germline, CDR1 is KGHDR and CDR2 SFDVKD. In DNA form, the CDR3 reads TGTGCCACCAGTGACAGCGGCACATACAATGAGCAGTTCTTC. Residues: CATSDSGTYNEQFF.

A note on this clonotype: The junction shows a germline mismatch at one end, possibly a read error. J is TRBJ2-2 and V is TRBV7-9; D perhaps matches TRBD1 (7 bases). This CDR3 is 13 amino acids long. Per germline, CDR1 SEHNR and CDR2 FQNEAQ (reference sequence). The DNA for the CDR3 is TGTGCCAGCAGCTTCGGACAGGAACGGGAGCTGTTATTT. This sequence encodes CASSFGQERELLF.

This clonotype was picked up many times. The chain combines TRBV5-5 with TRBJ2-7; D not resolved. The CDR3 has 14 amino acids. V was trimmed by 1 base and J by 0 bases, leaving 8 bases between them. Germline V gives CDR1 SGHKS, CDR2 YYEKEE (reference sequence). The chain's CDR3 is CASSLSVSSYEQYF. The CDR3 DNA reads TGTGCCAGCAGCTTGAGCGTCAGCTCCTACGAGCAGTACTTC.

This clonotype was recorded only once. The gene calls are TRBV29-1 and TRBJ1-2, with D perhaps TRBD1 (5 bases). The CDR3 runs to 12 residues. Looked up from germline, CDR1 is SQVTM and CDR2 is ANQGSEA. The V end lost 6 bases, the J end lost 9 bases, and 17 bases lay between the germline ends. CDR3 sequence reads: CSVEGNGYSYTF. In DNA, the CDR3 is TGCAGCGTCGAGGGGAACGGGTATAGCTACACCTTC.